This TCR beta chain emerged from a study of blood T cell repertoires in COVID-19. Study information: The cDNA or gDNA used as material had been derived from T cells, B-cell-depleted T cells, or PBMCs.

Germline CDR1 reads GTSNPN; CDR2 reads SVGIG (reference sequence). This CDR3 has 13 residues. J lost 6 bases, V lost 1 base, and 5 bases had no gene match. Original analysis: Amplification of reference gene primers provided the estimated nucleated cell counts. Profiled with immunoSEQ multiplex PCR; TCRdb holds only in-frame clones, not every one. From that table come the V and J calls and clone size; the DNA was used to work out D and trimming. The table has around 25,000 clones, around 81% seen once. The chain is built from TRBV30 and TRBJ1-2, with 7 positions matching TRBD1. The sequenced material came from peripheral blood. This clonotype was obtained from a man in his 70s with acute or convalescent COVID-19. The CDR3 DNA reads TGTGCCTGGAGTGACCAGGGGGTGGATGGCTACACCTTC. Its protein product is CAWSDQGVDGYTF.